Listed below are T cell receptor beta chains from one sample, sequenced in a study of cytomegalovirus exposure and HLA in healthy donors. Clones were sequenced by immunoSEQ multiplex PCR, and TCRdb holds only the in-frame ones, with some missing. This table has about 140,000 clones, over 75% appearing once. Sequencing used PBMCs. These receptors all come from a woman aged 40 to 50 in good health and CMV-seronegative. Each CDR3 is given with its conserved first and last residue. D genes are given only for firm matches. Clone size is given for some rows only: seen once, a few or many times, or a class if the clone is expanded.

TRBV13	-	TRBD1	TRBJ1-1	CASSARGQGAAFF	TGTGCCAGCAGCGCACGAGGACAGGGCGCAGCTTTCTTT
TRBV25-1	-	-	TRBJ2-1	CASSEWGIYREQFF	TGTGCCAGCAGTGAATGGGGCATATATCGGGAGCAGTTCTTC
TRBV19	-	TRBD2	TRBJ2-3	CASSIYAGETDTQYF	TGTGCCAGTAGTATTTATGCGGGAGAGACAGATACGCAGTATTTT
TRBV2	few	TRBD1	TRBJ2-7	CASRDRGYEQYF	TGTGCCAGCCGGGACAGGGGTTACGAGCAGTACTTC
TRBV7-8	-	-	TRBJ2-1	CASSSLTDNSYNEQFF	TGTGCCAGCAGCTCCCTAACGGACAACTCCTACAATGAGCAGTTCTTC
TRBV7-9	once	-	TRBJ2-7	CASSLDGDYEQYF	TGTGCCAGCAGCTTAGACGGAGATTACGAGCAGTACTTC
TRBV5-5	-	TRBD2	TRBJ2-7	CASSLAGRAGGVNEQYF	TGTGCCAGCAGCTTGGCAGGTCGGGCGGGAGGTGTCAACGAGCAGTACTTC
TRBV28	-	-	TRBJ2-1	CASSLSPREQFF	TGTGCCAGCAGTTTATCCCCGCGGGAGCAGTTCTTC
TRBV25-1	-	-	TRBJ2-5	CASTALGTQYF	TGTGCCAGCACCGCTCTAGGGACCCAGTACTTC
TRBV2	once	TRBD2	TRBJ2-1	CASSWTSGNNEQFF	TGTGCCAGCAGCTGGACTAGCGGGAACAATGAGCAGTTCTTC
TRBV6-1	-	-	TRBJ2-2	CASSEPGRWNTGELFF	TGTGCCAGCAGTGAACCCGGCAGGTGGAACACCGGGGAGCTGTTTTTT
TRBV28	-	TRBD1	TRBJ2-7	CASSAGTGGNEQYF	TGTGCCAGCAGTGCAGGGACAGGGGGCAACGAGCAGTACTTC
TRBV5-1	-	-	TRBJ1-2	CASSGDGRGAEVGTF	TGCGCCAGCAGCGGGGACGGCCGCGGGGCGGAGGTCGGCACCTTC
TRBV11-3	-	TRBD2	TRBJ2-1	CASSSGLAGGVEQFF	TGTGCCAGCTCCAGCGGACTAGCGGGAGGTGTTGAGCAGTTCTTC
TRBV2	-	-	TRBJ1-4	CASLGSNEKLFF	TGTGCCAGCCTCGGGAGTAATGAAAAACTGTTTTTT
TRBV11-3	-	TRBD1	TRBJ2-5	CASSLGQGPSEETQYF	TGTGCCAGCAGCCTAGGACAGGGACCCTCAGAAGAGACCCAGTACTTC
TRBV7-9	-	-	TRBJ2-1	CASSLPLAHNEQFF	TGTGCCAGCAGCTTACCACTAGCCCACAATGAGCAGTTCTTC
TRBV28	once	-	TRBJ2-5	CASSFSWLNQETQYF	TGTGCCAGCAGTTTTTCTTGGCTCAACCAAGAGACCCAGTACTTC
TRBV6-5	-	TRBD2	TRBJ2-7	CASSYSTSQPYEQYF	TGTGCCAGCAGTTACTCGACTAGCCAACCCTACGAGCAGTACTTC
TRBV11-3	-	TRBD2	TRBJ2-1	CASSPFAGRARSEQFF	TGTGCCAGCAGCCCCTTTGCGGGGAGGGCCAGAAGTGAGCAGTTCTTC
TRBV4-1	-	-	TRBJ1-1	CASSPDTNTEAFF	TGCGCCAGCAGCCCGGACACGAACACTGAAGCTTTCTTT
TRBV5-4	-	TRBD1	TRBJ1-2	CASSLVPGGDYGYTF	TGTGCCAGCAGCTTGGTCCCAGGGGGCGACTATGGCTACACCTTC
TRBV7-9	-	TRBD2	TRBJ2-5	CSSSGGEETQYF	TGTTCCAGCAGTGGGGGGGAAGAGACCCAGTACTTC
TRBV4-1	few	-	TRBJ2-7	CASSQLIDWSYEQYF	TGCGCCAGCAGCCAACTGATCGACTGGTCCTACGAGCAGTACTTC
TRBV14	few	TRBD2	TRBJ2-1	CASSPLAGAYNEQFF	TGTGCCAGCAGCCCGCTAGCGGGAGCCTACAATGAGCAGTTCTTC
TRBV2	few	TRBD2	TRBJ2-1	CASGLAGDSLF	TGTGCCAGCGGGTTAGCGGGAGATTCGCTCTTC
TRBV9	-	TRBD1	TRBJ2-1	CASSVRSGTGYEQFF	TGTGCCAGCAGCGTAAGGTCGGGGACAGGGTATGAGCAGTTCTTC
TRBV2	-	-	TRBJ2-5	CASWRETQYF	TGTGCCAGCTGGAGGGAGACCCAGTACTTC
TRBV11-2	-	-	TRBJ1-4	CASSRGLGEKLFF	TGTGCCAGCAGCCGTGGGCTCGGTGAAAAACTGTTTTTT
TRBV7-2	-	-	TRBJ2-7	CASGRVRSYEQYF	TGTGCCAGCGGAAGAGTGAGGAGCTACGAGCAGTACTTC
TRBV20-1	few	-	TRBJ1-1	CSATRQFEAFF	TGCAGTGCAACGCGACAGTTTGAAGCTTTCTTT
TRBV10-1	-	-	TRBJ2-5	CASSESGARETQYF	TGCGCCAGCAGTGAGTCTGGGGCCAGGGAGACCCAGTACTTC
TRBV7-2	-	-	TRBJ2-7	CASSLSGLITMEQYF	TGTGCCAGCAGCTTATCGGGACTGATTACGATGGAGCAGTACTTC
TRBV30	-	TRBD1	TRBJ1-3	CAWSVRGHGNTIYF	TGTGCCTGGAGTGTCAGGGGGCATGGAAACACCATATATTTT
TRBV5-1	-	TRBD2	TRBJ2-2	CASSLSGTNTGELFF	TGCGCCAGCAGCCTTAGCGGGACGAACACCGGGGAGCTGTTTTTT
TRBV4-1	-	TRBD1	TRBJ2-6	CASSQIPRDRALPGANVLTF	TGCGCCAGCAGCCAAATCCCACGGGACAGGGCCCTCCCTGGGGCCAACGTCCTGACTTTC
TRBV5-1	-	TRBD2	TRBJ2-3	CASSLTPGLAGGMADTQYF	TGCGCCAGCAGCTTGACCCCGGGACTAGCGGGAGGAATGGCAGATACGCAGTATTTT
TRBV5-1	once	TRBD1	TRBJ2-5	CASSLVRTGEETQYF	TGCGCCAGCAGCTTGGTCCGGACAGGGGAAGAGACCCAGTACTTC
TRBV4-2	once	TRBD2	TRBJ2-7	CASSQALLAGEYEQYF	TGTGCCAGCAGCCAAGCCCTACTAGCGGGAGAGTACGAGCAGTACTTC
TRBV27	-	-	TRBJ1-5	CRGSRVPYQPQHF	TGCCGCGGCTCTCGGGTACCTTATCAGCCCCAGCATTTT
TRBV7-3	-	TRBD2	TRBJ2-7	CASSFSGGAYEQYF	TGTGCCAGCAGCTTTTCGGGAGGCGCCTACGAGCAGTACTTC
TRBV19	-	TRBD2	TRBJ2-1	CASSRGEAGYNEQFF	TGTGCCAGTAGTCGGGGGGAGGCGGGATACAATGAGCAGTTCTTC
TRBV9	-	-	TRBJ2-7	CASSVALSPYEQYF	TGTGCCAGCAGCGTAGCTTTGAGCCCCTACGAGCAGTACTTC
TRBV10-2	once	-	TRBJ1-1	CASNPDIATTEAFF	TGCGCCAGCAATCCGGACATCGCAACTACTGAAGCTTTCTTT
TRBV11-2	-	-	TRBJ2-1	CASSLQAYNEQFF	TGTGCCAGCAGCTTACAGGCCTACAATGAGCAGTTCTTC
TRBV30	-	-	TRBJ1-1	CAWSVQAFEAFF	TGTGCCTGGAGTGTACAGGCGTTTGAAGCTTTCTTT
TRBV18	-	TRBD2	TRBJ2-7	CASSPGGSARTYEQYF	TGTGCCAGCTCACCGGGGGGGTCCGCCCGCACCTACGAGCAGTACTTC
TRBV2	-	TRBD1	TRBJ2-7	CATQDRGYEQYF	TGTGCCACCCAGGACAGGGGCTACGAGCAGTACTTC
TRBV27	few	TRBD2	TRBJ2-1	CASSLVVGAGVSNEQFF	TGTGCCAGCAGCCTTGTTGTCGGGGCGGGGGTCTCCAATGAGCAGTTCTTC
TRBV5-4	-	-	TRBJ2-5	CASRITGQQETQYF	TGTGCCAGCAGAATCACAGGGCAGCAAGAGACCCAGTACTTC
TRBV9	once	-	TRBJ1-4	CASSVGQGIEKLFF	TGTGCCAGCAGCGTGGGTCAGGGTATTGAAAAACTGTTTTTT
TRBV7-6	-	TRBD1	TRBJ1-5	CASSQGASNQPQHF	TGTGCCAGCAGTCAGGGGGCCAGCAATCAGCCCCAGCATTTT
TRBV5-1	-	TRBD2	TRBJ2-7	CASSAKVAGGPYEQYF	TGCGCCAGCAGCGCTAAAGTAGCGGGAGGGCCCTACGAGCAGTACTTC
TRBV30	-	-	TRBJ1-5	CAWSDGNQPQHF	TGTGCCTGGAGTGACGGGAATCAGCCCCAGCATTTT